A selection of T cell receptor beta chains follows, all from one sample in a study of OX40 agonist ivuxolimab in advanced cancers. Assay used: immunoSEQ multiplex PCR; TCRdb lists only in-frame clones, some missing. The sample includes approximately 87,000 clones, around 90% of them seen just once. This specimen was CD4+ or CD8+ T cells sorted from blood, taken in a trial of the OX40 agonist ivuxolimab. The receptor source for this set is an adult with an advanced solid tumor such as melanoma, head and neck, liver or kidney cancer. Each CDR3 is given with its conserved first and last residue. Fields, in order: D gene, clone size, J gene, V gene, CDR3 DNA, CDR3 protein. D genes are given only for firm matches. The size entry is marked missing in some rows and otherwise reads once, few, many or a size class.

>-|-|TRBJ2-2|TRBV4-1
TGCGCCAGCAGCGTGCCTGGGGGCGACGACACCGGGGAGCTGTTTTTT
CASSVPGGDDTGELFF
>TRBD1|-|TRBJ2-7|TRBV6-5
TGTGCCAGCAGACGGGACAGCTCCTACGAGCAGTACTTC
CASRRDSSYEQYF
>TRBD2|once|TRBJ2-3|TRBV7-9
TGTGCCAGCAGCTCCGCTCTAGCGGGAAGCACAGATACGCAGTATTTT
CASSSALAGSTDTQYF
>-|once|TRBJ2-7|TRBV29-1
TGCAGCGTTGAAGATCCCCCTTACTACGAGCAGTACTTC
CSVEDPPYYEQYF
>-|-|TRBJ2-2|TRBV30
TGTGCCTGGAGTGTAGGGGGGCCGGGCACCGGGGAGCTGTTTTTT
CAWSVGGPGTGELFF
>-|-|TRBJ2-2|TRBV14
TGTGCCAGCAGCCTCTTACGAACCGGGGAGCTGTTTTTT
CASSLLRTGELFF
>-|-|TRBJ2-7|TRBV4-1
TGCGCCAGCAGCCAAGACGGTTACGAGCAGTACTTC
CASSQDGYEQYF
>TRBD1|few|TRBJ1-5|TRBV6-5
TGTGCCAGCAGTTTAGGGGCAGGGGGTCAGCCCCAGCATTTT
CASSLGAGGQPQHF
>-|-|TRBJ2-5|TRBV6-5
TGTGCCAGCAGTTACTCCGGGGCGGAGACCCAGTACTTC
CASSYSGAETQYF
>-|-|TRBJ2-7|TRBV30
TGTGCCTGGAGTGTACAGGAGGGGCTCTCCTACGAGCAGTACTTC
CAWSVQEGLSYEQYF
>-|few|TRBJ1-1|TRBV30
TGTGCCTGTAAAGGCGGGGGTGGTGAAGCTTTCTTT
CACKGGGGEAFF
>-|once|TRBJ2-1|TRBV27
TGTGCCAGCACCACTGGGGATGGGTCTTACAATGAGCAGTTCTTC
CASTTGDGSYNEQFF
>-|-|TRBJ2-7|TRBV12-5
TGTGCTAGTGGTTTTGGTTACGAGCAGTACTTC
CASGFGYEQYF
>-|-|TRBJ2-3|TRBV2
TGTGCCAGCAGTGAAGCCCTTATTCCTACAGATACGCAGTATTTT
CASSEALIPTDTQYF
>-|-|TRBJ1-2|TRBV29-1
TGCAGCGTTGAAGTCGGGACGAGTGGCTACACCTTC
CSVEVGTSGYTF
>-|-|TRBJ2-1|TRBV30
TGTGCCTGGAGGAGGGTCTCCTACAATGAGCAGTTCTTC
CAWRRVSYNEQFF
>TRBD2|-|TRBJ2-4|TRBV11-2
TGTGCCAGCAGCTCCCCAGCACTAGCGGGGGGCCGGGACATTCAGTACTTC
CASSSPALAGGRDIQYF
>-|-|TRBJ1-5|TRBV13
TGTGCCAGCAGCTTAGAGGGGCAGCCCCAGCATTTT
CASSLEGQPQHF
>-|-|TRBJ2-7|TRBV9
TGTGCCAGCAGCGTAGACACAGGGAAGAACGAGCAGTACTTC
CASSVDTGKNEQYF
>-|-|TRBJ1-1|TRBV5-5
TGTGCCAGCAGCTTGGTTAGGAACACTGAAGCTTTCTTT
CASSLVRNTEAFF
>-|-|TRBJ2-7|TRBV9
TGTGCCAGCAGCAGCCAATTAGCGCCGTACGAGCAGTACTTC
CASSSQLAPYEQYF
>TRBD2|once|TRBJ2-5|TRBV27
TGTGCCAGCAGTTTAGCGGGAGGGATCCAAGAGACCCAGTACTTC
CASSLAGGIQETQYF
>-|-|TRBJ2-1|TRBV30
TGTGCCTGGAGTTCAACCGGGAGCCTCAATGAGCAGTTCTTC
CAWSSTGSLNEQFF
>-|-|TRBJ1-1|TRBV7-6
TGTGCCAGCAGCCCTGGAGGAGCAAACACTGAAGCTTTCTTT
CASSPGGANTEAFF
>-|-|TRBJ1-6|TRBV6-5
TGTGCCAGCAGTTACTCAGGGGCATCCTATAATTCACCCCTCCACTTT
CASSYSGASYNSPLHF
>TRBD1|-|TRBJ1-4|TRBV7-7
TGTGCCAGCAGCTCGACAGGGGCGACTAATGAAAAACTGTTTTTT
CASSSTGATNEKLFF
>-|-|TRBJ1-4|TRBV9
TGTGCCAGCAGCGCCGAGCAGGCAACTAATGAAAAACTGTTTTTT
CASSAEQATNEKLFF
>-|-|TRBJ1-4|TRBV15
TGTGCCACCAGCAGGACAAGGCAAGGGGAAAAACTGTTTTTT
CATSRTRQGEKLFF
>-|-|TRBJ2-5|TRBV6-1
TGTGCCAGCAGTACTAGTACAGGGTGGGGGGAGACCCAGTACTTC
CASSTSTGWGETQYF
>-|-|TRBJ2-1|TRBV13
TGTGCCAGCAGTATCCGAACCAATGAGCAGTTCTTC
CASSIRTNEQFF
>TRBD2|-|TRBJ2-7|TRBV11-3
TGTGCCAGCAGCTCCCGGGGGGGACGGAACGAGCAGTACTTC
CASSSRGGRNEQYF
>-|-|TRBJ2-2|TRBV10-1
TGCGCCAGCAGAGAAACGCGATTGAACACCGGGGAGCTGTTTTTT
CASRETRLNTGELFF
>-|-|TRBJ1-3|TRBV10-3
TGTGCCATCTTGGACACTCACTCTGGAAACACCATATATTTT
CAILDTHSGNTIYF
>-|-|TRBJ1-2|TRBV7-9
TGTGCCAGCAGCCTCCTCGGGACTGCCACCTATGGCTACACCTTC
CASSLLGTATYGYTF
>-|-|TRBJ2-6|TRBV5-1
TGCGCCAGCAGCTTGGGCGGGCGCCTCTCTGGGGCCAACGTCCTGACTTTC
CASSLGGRLSGANVLTF
>TRBD2|-|TRBJ2-1|TRBV30
TGTGCCTGGGCGAGCGGGGGGAGAAACAATGAGCAGTTCTTC
CAWASGGRNNEQFF
>-|-|TRBJ1-1|TRBV27
TGTGCCAGCAGTTCATATAGACAGGCGCCCTCGAACACTGAAGCTTTCTTT
CASSSYRQAPSNTEAFF